This T cell receptor (beta chain) derives from a study of blood T cell repertoires in COVID-19. Study background: COVID-19 samples collected from the United States, Italy and Spain covered acute and convalescent phases.

The CDR3 loop spans 15 amino acids. Trimming shortened V by 1 base and J by 4 bases, and 13 bases separated the two germline ends. Per the germline V gene, CDR1 is SGHTA and CDR2 is FQGNSA. Using immunoSEQ multiplex PCR, the repertoire was profiled, and TCRdb retains in-frame clones only, with some absent. This table has approximately 96,000 clones, nearly 95% appearing once. J is TRBJ1-1 and V is TRBV7-2; a weak D match, TRBD1 (6 bases). This receptor was taken from a human donor with active COVID-19. The donor label of this sample is uncertain. Sample: peripheral blood. In DNA form, the CDR3 reads TGTGCCAGCAGCTTAGTAGGGGGGGAATCCACTGAAGCTTTCTTT. It is translated as CASSLVGGESTEAFF.